Here is one T cell receptor beta chain with its context. The antigen it binds to is not known. No per-base quality is available; no much larger clone lies one base away. The CDR3 runs 16 residues from the cysteine to the phenylalanine. The kept DNA is CDR3 alone, 48 bases in frame from the first base. V is pruned by 7 bases and J by 3 bases, leaving 13 bases of the junction without a gene match. The germline V gene specifies KGHDR as CDR1 and SFDVKD as CDR2. The data belong to a study of T cells in Graves' hyperthyroidism and ophthalmopathy (dated by TCRdb to between 2018 and 2021). Background on the whole study: Peripheral blood samples were taken at the time of initial diagnosis, prior to any treatment. To identify distinguishing TCR V-J signatures, a discovery cohort of some 99 patients was used, comprising 43 with Graves' ophthalmopathy and some 60 with stable Graves' hyperthyroidism. Prospective prediction of ophthalmopathy was tested in an independent validation cohort consisting of fewer than 20 hyperthyroidism patients and approximately 16 patients who later progressed to ophthalmopathy. The roughly 94 discovery patients were randomly split 7:3 into training and test sets. Thyroid tissue and blood T-cell repertoires from about 6 Graves' hyperthyroidism patients were also compared in the study. After blood sampling, hyperthyroidism patients were treated with methimazole at a starting dose of 30 mg daily, and ophthalmopathy patients were treated with high-dose intravenous methylprednisolone. According to the paper, TCR Vbeta CDR3 sequencing was carried out on 120 to 150 peripheral blood samples, which came from fewer than 50 ophthalmopathy, around 75 hyperthyroidism and about 17 progressor patients. The research as a whole found: No statistical method was used to fix the sample size in advance, and group allocation was not hidden from the investigators. Ophthalmopathy was separated from stable hyperthyroidism by a 13 V-J signature model, with over 85% sensitivity and 81% to 82% specificity obtained in cross-validation and 80%/75% obtained in testing. In validation, the model predicted progression to ophthalmopathy a median of about 6 months before onset, with about 67% sensitivity and 72.22% specificity. Blood samples also contained most of the expanded thyroid clonotypes (frequency above 0.001), which suggests that blood repertoires may reflect thyroid immune responses.

Hyperthyroidism patients were aged 18 to 65 years and newly diagnosed, with disease duration of less than 2 months. Exclusion was applied to patients with uncontrolled infections, other autoimmune diseases, pregnancy or lactation. Diagnoses were based on clinical symptoms, serum thyroxine and TRAb, thyroid ultrasound and orbital computed tomography. Blood from progressor patients was collected at the time of first diagnosis with hyperthyroidism, before any ophthalmopathy symptoms had appeared. PBMCs were isolated from 10 ml of fresh peripheral blood by Ficoll-Paque density gradient centrifugation. Progressor patients were first diagnosed with Graves' hyperthyroidism and then developed ophthalmopathy during follow-up. Total RNA was extracted with Trizol reagent, and quality was checked on an Agilent 2100 Bioanalyzer. TCR beta CDR3 regions were amplified from RNA transcripts. For the first round of RT-PCR on the TCR CDR3, the HTBI primer set was used together with the Qiagen OneStep RT-PCR kit. Libraries were constructed in a second round of multiplex PCR, after which size selection and purification were performed. Paired-end sequencing of the libraries was performed with 100 bp reads on an Illumina HiSeq2000. On the study's bioinformatics: Raw data were processed with SOAPnuke, discarding reads with adapters, uncalled bases, mean Phred below 15, or no exact constant-primer or identifier match. COPE v1.2.5 was used to merge high-quality paired reads, and clonotypes were defined as unique nucleotide sequences. Clonotypes were aligned to IMGT TRBV, TRBD and TRBJ reference segments using MiTCR v1.1. Analysis was restricted to V-J combinations with a frequency above 0.0001, which covered 99% to 99.2% of repertoires. A TCS score was defined as the ratio of F50 (clonal expansion) to E x V (chaos), with BLOSUM62-based TCRdist applied between CDR3 peptides within each V-J. Welch's t-statistics and random forest reduced 450 to 600 V-J features to 13, which were used in a naive Bayes classifier (R e1071). The public reads were reanalyzed by TCRdb: fastp trimming at Q25, MiXCR alignment, in-frame beta chains only. Here each entry gathers all rows of one CDR3 protein and keeps the most common genes and DNA. The authors' filters were not applied to this entry. This sample gives about 400,000 distinct CDR3 sequences in total; approximately 14% of them show up just once. The ten largest clones add up to roughly 26% of the sample.

The receptor was isolated from a woman aged 18 to 35 with Graves' hyperthyroidism that later progressed to Graves' ophthalmopathy. Rearrangement joined TRBV24-1 to TRBJ1-1; 7 nucleotides in the junction match TRBD1. The source material was blood. This receptor has the CDR3 CATSDREWLEDTEAFF. The nucleotide sequence is given as TGTGCCACCAGCGACAGGGAATGGTTGGAGGACACTGAAGCTTTCTTT.